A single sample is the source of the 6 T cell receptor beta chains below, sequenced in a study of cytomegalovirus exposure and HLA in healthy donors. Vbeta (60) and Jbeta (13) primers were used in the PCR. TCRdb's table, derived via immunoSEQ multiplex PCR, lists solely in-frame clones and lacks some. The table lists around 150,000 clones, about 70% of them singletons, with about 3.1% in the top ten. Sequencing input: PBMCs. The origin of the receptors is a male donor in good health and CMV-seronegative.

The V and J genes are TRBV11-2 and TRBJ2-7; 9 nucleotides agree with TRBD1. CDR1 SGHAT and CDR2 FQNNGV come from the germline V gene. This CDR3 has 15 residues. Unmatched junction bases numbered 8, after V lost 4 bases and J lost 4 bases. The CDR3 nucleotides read TGTGCCAGCAGCTCCCCCGGGACAGGGATATACGAGCAGTACTTC. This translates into CASSSPGTGIYEQYF.

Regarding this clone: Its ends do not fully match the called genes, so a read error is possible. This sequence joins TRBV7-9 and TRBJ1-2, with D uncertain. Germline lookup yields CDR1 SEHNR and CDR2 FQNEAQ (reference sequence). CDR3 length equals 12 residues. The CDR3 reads CSSSLVVGENTF. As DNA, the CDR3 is TGTTCCAGCAGCTTAGTAGTCGGGGAGAACACCTTC.

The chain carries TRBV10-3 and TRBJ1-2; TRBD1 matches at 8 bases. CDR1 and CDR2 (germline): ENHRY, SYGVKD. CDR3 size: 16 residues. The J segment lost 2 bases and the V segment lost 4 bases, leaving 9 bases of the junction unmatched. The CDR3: CAISGTGTRFNYGYTF. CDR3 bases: TGTGCCATCAGTGGGACAGGGACGAGATTCAACTATGGCTACACCTTC.

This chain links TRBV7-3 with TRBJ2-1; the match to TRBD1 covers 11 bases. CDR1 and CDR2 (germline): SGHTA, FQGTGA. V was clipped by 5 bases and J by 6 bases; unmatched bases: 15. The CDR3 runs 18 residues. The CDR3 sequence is CASSARSGTGGSRNEQFF. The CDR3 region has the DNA TGTGCCAGCAGCGCCAGATCCGGGACAGGGGGTAGCCGCAATGAGCAGTTCTTC. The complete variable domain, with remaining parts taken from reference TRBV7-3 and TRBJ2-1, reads GAGVSQTPSNKVTEKGKYVELRCDPISGHTALYWYRQSLGQGPEFLIYFQGTGAADDSGLPNDRFFAVRPEGSVSTLKIQRTERGDSAVYLCASSARSGTGGSRNEQFFGPGTRLTVL.

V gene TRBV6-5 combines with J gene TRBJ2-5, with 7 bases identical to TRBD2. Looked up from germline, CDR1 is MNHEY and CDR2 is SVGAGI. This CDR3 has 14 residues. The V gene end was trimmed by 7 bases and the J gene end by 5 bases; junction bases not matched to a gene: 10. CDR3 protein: CASTPRGSRETQYF. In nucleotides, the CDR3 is TGTGCCAGCACTCCCCGCGGGAGTAGGGAGACCCAGTACTTC.

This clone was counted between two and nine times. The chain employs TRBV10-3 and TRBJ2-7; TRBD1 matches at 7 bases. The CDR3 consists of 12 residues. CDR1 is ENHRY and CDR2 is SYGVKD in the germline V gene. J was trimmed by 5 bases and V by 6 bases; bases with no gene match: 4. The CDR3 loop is CAISSTGNEQYF. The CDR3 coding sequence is TGTGCCATCAGCTCGACAGGGAACGAGCAGTACTTC.